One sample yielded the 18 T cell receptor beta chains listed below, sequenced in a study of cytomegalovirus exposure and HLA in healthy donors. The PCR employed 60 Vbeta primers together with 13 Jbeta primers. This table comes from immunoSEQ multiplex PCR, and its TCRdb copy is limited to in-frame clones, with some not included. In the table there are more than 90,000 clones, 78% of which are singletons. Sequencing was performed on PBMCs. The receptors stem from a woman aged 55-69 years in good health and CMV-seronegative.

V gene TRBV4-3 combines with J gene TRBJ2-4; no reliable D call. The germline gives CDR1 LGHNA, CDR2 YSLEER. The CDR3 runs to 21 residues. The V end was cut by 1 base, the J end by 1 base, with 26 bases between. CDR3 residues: CASSQGDGRTLVLSAKNIQYF. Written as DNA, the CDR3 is TGCGCCAGCAGCCAAGGAGATGGGCGAACGTTGGTCTTGTCGGCCAAAAACATTCAGTACTTC.

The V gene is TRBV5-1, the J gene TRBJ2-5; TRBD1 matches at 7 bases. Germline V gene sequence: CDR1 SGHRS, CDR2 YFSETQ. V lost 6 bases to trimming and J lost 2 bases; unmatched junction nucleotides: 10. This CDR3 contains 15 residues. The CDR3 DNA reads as TGCGCCAGCACGTCGCAACCGGGACAGCAAGAGACCCAGTACTTC. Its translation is CASTSQPGQQETQYF.

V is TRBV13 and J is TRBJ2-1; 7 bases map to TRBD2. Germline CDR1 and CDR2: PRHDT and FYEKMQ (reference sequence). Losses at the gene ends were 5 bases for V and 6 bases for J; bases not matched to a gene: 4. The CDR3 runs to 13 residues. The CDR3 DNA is TGTGCCAGCAGCCCGACTAGCTTCAATGAGCAGTTCTTC. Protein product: CASSPTSFNEQFF. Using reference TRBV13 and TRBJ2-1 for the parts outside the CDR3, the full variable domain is AAGVIQSPRHLIKEKRETATLKCYPIPRHDTVYWYQQGPGQDPQFLISFYEKMQSDKGSIPDRFSAQQFSDYHSELNMSSLELGDSALYFCASSPTSFNEQFFGPGTRLTVL.

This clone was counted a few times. The DNA of the CDR3 is TGTGCTAGTGGTTTGGTAGGGGGCAGAGGCTACGAGCAGTACTTC. Its translation is CASGLVGGRGYEQYF. The rearrangement uses TRBV12-5 and TRBJ2-7; 7 nucleotides agree with TRBD1. Losses at the gene ends were 0 bases for V and 3 bases for J; bases not matched to a gene: 5. The CDR3 covers 15 residues. Germline CDR1 is LGHNT and CDR2 is FRNRAP.

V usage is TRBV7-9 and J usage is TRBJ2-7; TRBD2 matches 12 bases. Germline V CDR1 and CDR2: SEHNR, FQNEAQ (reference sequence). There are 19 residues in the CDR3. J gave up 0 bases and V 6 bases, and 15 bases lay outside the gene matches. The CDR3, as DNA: TGTGCCAGCAGTCCTGCCGGGACTAGCGGGTCCAGGAGCTCCTACGAGCAGTACTTC. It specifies CASSPAGTSGSRSSYEQYF.

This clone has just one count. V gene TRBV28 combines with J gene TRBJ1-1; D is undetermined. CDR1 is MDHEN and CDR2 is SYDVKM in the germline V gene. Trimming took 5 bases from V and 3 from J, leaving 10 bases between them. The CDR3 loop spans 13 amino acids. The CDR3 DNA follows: TGTGCCAGCAGTACTCTCTTAGACACTGAAGCTTTCTTT. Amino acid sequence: CASSTLLDTEAFF.

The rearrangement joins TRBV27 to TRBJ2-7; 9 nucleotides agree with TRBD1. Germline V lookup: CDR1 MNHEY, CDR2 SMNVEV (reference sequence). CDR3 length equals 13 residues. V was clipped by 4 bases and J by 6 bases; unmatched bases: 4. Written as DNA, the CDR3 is TGTGCCAGCAGTTCGCGGACAGGGGCCGAGCAGTACTTC. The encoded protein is CASSSRTGAEQYF.

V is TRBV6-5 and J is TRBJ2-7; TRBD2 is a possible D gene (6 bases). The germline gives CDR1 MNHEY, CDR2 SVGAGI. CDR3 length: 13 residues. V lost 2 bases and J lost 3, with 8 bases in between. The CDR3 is CASSYGTFYEQYF. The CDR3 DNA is TGTGCCAGCAGTTACGGGACTTTCTACGAGCAGTACTTC.

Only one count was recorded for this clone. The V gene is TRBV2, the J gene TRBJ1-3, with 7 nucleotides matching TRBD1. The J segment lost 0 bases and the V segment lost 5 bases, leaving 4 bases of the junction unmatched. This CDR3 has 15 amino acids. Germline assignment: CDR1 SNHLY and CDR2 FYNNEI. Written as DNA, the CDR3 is TGTGCCAGCAGTCGGGACAGTATCTCTGGAAACACCATATATTTT. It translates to CASSRDSISGNTIYF.

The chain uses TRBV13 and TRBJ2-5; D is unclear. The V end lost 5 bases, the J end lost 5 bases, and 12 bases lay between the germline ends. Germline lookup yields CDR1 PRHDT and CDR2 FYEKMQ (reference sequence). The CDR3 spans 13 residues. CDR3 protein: CASSPRPVETQYF. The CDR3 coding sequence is TGTGCCAGCAGCCCTAGACCTGTCGAGACCCAGTACTTC.

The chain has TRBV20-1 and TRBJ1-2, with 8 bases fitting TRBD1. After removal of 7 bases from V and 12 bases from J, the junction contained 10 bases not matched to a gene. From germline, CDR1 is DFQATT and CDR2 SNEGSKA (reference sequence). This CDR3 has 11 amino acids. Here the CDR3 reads CSVPGQVLDTF. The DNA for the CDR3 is TGCAGTGTTCCGGGACAGGTCTTGGACACCTTC.

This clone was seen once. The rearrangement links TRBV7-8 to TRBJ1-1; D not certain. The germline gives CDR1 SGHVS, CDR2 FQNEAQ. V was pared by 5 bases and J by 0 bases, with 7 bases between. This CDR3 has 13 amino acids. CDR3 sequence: CASSPSVNTEAFF. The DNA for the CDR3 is TGTGCCAGCAGCCCTAGCGTGAACACTGAAGCTTTCTTT.

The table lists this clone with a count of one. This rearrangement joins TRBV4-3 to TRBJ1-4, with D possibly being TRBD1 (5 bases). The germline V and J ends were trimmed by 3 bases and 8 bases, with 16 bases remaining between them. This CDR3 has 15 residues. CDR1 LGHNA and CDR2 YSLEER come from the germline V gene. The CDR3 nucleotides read TGCGCCAGCAGCCAGGAAACAGGCCCTAGGGAAAAACTGTTTTTT. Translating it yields CASSQETGPREKLFF.

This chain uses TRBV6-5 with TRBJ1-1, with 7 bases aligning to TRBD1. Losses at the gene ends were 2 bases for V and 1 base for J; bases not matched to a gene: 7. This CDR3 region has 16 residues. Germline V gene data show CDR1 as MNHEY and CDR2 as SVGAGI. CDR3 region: CASSYGTGVRNTEAFF. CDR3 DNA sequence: TGTGCCAGCAGTTACGGCACAGGGGTACGGAACACTGAAGCTTTCTTT.

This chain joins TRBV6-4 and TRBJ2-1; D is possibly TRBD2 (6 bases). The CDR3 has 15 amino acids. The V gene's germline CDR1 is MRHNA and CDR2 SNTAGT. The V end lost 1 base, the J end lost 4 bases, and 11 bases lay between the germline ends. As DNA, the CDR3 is TGTGCCAGCAGTGACTATGCGGGAACATACAATGAGCAGTTCTTC. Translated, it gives CASSDYAGTYNEQFF.

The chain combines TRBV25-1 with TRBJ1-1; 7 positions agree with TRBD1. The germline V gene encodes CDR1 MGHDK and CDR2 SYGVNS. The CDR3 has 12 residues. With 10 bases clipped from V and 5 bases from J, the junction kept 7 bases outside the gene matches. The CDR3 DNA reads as TGTGCCACCCAGGGGGGATTTACTGAAGCTTTCTTT. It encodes CATQGGFTEAFF. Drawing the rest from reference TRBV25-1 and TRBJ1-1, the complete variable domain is EADIYQTPRYLVIGTGKKITLECSQTMGHDKMYWYQQDPGMELHLIHYSYGVNSTEKGDLSSESTVSRIRTEHFPLTLESARPSHTSQYLCATQGGFTEAFFGQGTRLTVV.

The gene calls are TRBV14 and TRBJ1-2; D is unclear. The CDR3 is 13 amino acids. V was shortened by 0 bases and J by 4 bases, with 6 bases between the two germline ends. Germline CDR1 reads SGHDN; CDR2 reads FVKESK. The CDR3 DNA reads TGTGCCAGCAGCCAAGATCTAGGCTATGGCTACACCTTC. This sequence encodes CASSQDLGYGYTF.

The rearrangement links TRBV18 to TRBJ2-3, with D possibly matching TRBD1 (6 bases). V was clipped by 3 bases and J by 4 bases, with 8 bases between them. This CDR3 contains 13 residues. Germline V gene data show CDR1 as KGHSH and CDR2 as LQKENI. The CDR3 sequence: CASSPSGADTQYF. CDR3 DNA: TGTGCCAGCTCACCCTCAGGGGCAGATACGCAGTATTTT.